What follows describes a single T cell receptor (beta chain). What it binds is not known. Distinct nucleotide sequences in the sample also encode this CDR3. Each subset's genomic DNA was shared equally among a number of immunoSEQ plates. Sequencing used immunoSEQ multiplex PCR; TCRdb keeps in-frame clones, though not all of them. The table records about a million clones, under 80% of them present only once. The study enrolled healthy HIV-negative adults without recent acute infections or vaccinations as donors. The data stem from a study of shared clonotypes between healthy human individuals. Study conclusions and caveats: The genetic and exposure-history diversity represented was limited by few donors.

The sequence derives from a man aged 18 to 29 in good health. Sequencing input: memory CD4+ T cells sorted from blood. Subset described: CD45RA-negative fraction.

CDR3 nucleotides: TGTGCCAGCAGCGGGACTAGCGGGGGGTTCAATGAGCAGTTCTTC. Translation: CASSGTSGGFNEQFF. The chain is built from TRBV9 and TRBJ2-1; 14 bases align to TRBD2. The CDR3 contains 15 residues. Unmatched junction bases numbered 2, after V lost 3 bases and J lost 6 bases. Germline loops: CDR1 SGDLS, CDR2 YYNGEE.